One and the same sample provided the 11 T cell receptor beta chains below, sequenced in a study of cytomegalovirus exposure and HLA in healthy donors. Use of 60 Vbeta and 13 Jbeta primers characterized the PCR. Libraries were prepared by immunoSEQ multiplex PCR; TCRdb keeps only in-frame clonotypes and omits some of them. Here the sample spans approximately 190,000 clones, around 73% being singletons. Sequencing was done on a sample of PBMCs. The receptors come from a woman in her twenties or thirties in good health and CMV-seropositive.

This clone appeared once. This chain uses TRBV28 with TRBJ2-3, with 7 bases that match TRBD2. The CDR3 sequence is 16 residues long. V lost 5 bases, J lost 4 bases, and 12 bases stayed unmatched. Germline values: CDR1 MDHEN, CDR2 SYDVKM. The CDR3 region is CASSIPMQREADTQYF. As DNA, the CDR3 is TGTGCCAGCAGTATACCTATGCAGCGGGAAGCAGATACGCAGTATTTT.

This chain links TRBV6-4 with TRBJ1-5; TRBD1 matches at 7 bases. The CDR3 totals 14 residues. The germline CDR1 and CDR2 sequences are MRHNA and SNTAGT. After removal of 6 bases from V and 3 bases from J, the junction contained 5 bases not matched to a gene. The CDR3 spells CASRAGQPNQPQHF. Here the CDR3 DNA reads TGTGCCAGCAGGGCGGGACAGCCCAATCAGCCCCAGCATTTT.

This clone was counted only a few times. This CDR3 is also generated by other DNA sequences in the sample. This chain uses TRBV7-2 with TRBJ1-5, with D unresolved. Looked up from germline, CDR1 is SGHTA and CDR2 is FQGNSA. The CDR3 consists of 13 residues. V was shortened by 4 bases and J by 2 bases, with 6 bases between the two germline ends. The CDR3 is CASSYRGNQPQHF. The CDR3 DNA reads TGTGCCAGCAGCTACCGGGGCAATCAGCCCCAGCATTTT.

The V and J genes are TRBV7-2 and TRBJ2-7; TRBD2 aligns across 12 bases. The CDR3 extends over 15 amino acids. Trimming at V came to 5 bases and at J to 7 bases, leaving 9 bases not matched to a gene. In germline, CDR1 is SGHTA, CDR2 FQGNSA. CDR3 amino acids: CASSPRATSGREQYF. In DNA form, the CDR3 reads TGTGCCAGCAGCCCCCGAGCGACTAGCGGGAGAGAGCAGTACTTC.

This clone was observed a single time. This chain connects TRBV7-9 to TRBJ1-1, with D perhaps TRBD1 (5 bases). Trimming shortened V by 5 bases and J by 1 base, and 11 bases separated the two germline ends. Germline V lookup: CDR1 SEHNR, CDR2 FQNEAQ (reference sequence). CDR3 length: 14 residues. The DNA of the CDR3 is TGTGCCAGCAGCCCCCGGGGGGGGAACACTGAAGCTTTCTTT. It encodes CASSPRGGNTEAFF.

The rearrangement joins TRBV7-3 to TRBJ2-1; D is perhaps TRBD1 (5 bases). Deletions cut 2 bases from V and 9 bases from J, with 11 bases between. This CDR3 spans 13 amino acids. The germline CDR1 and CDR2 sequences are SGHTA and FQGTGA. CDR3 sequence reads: CASSLVSGIEQFF. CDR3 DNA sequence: TGTGCCAGCAGCTTAGTGTCAGGGATTGAGCAGTTCTTC.

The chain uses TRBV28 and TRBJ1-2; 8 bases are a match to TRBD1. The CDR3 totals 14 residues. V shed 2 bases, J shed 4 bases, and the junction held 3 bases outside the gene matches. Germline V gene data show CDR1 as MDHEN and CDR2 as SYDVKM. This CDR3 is CASSLAGGGYGYTF. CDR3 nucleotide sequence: TGTGCCAGCAGTTTAGCAGGGGGCGGCTATGGCTACACCTTC.

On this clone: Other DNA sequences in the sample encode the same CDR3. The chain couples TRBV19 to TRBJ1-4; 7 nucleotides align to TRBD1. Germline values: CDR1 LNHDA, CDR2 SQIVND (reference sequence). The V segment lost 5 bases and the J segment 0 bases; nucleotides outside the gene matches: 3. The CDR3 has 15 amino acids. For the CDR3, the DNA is TGTGCCAGTAGTCCTGGGACAGCAACTAATGAAAAACTGTTTTTT. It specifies CASSPGTATNEKLFF.

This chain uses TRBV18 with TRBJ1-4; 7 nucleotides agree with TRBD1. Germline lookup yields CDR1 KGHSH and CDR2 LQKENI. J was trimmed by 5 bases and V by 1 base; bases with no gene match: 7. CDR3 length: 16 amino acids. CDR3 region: CASSPRQGGVNEKLFF. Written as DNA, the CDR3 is TGTGCCAGCTCACCACGACAAGGGGGCGTAAATGAAAAACTGTTTTTT.

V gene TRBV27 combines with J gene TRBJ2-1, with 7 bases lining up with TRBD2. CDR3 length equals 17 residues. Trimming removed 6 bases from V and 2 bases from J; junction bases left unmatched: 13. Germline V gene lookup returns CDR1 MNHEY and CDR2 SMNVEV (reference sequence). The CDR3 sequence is CASRGTNREDTYNEQFF. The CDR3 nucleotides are TGTGCCAGCAGAGGGACTAACCGGGAGGACACCTACAATGAGCAGTTCTTC.

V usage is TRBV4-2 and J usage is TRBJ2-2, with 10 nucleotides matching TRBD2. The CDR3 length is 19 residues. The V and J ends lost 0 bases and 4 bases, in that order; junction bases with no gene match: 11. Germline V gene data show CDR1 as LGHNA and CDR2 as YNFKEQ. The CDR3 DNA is TGTGCCAGCAGCCAAGAGAGGGGCCTTAGCGGGGGGAGCACCGGGGAGCTGTTTTTT. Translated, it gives CASSQERGLSGGSTGELFF.